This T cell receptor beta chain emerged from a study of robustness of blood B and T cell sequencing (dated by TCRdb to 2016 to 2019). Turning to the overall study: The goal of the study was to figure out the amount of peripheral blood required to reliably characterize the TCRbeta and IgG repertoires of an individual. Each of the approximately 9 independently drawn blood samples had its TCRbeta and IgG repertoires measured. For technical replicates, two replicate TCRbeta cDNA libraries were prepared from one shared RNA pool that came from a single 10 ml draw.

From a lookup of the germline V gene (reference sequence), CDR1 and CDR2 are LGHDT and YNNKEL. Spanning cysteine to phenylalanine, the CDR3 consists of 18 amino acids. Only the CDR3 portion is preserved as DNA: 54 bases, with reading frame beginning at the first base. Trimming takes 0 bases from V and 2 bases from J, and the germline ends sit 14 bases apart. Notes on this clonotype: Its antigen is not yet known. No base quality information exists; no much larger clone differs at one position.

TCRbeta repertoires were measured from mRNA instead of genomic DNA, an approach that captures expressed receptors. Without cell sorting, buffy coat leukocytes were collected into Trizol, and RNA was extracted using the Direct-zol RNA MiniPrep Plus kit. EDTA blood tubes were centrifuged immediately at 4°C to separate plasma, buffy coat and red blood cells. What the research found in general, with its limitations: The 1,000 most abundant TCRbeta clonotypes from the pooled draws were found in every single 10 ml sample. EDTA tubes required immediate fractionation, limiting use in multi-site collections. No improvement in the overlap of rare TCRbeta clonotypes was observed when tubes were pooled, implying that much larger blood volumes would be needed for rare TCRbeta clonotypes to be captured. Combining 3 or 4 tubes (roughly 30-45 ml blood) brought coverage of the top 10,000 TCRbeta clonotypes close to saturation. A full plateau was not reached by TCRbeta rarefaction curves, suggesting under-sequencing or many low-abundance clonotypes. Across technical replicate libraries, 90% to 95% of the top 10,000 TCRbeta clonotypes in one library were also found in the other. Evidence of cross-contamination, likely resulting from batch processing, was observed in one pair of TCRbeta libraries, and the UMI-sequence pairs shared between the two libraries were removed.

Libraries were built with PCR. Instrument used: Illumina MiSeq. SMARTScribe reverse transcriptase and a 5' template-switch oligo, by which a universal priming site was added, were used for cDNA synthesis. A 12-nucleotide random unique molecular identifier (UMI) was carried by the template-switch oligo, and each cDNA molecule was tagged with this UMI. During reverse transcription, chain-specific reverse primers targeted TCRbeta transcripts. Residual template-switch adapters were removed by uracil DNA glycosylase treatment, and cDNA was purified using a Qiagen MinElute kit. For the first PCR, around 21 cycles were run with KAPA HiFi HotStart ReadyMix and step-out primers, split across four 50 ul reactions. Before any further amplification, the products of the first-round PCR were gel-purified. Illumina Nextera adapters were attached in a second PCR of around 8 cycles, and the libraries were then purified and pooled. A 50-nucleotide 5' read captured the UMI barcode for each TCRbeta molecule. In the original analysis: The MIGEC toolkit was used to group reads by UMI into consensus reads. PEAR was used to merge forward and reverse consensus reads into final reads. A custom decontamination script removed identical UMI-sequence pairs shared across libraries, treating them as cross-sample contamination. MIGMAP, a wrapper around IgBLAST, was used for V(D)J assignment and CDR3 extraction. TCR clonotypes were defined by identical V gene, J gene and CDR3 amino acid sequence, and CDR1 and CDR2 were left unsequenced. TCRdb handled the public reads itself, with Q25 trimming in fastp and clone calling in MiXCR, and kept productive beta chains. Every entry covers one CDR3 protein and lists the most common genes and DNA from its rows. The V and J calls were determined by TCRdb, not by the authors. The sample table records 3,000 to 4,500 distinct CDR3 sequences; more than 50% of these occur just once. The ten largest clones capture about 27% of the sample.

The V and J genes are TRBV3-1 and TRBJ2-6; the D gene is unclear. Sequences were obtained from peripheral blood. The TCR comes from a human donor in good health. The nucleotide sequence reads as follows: TGTGCCAGCAGCCAAGATGGGTATGCAAGAACTGGGGCCAACGTCCTGACTTTC. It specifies CASSQDGYARTGANVLTF.